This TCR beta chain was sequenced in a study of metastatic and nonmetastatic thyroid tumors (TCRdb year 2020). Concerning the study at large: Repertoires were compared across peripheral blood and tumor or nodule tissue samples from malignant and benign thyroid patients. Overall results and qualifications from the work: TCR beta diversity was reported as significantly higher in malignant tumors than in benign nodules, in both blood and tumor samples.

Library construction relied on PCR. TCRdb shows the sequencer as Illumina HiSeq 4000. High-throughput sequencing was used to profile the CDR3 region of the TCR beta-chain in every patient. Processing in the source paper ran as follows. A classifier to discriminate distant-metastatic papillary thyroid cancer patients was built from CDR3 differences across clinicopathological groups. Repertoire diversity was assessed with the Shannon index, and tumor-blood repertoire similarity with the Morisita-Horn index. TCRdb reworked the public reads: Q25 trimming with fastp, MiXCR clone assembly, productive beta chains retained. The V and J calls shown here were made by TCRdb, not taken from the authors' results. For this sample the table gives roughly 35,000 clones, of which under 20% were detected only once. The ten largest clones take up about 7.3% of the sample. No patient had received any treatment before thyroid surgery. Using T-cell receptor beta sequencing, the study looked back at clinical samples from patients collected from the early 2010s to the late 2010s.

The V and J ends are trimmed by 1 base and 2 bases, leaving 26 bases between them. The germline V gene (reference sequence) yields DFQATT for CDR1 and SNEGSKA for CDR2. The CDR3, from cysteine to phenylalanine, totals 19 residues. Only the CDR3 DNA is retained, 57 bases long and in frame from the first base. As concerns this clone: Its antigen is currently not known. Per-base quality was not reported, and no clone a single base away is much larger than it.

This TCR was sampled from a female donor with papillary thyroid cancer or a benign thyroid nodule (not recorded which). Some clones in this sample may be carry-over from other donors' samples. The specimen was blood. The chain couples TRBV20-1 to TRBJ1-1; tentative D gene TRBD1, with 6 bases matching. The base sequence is TGCAGTGCTAGAGGTGAAAAGCACCTGGACAGAGCACTCAACACTGAAGCTTTCTTT. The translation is CSARGEKHLDRALNTEAFF.